This T cell receptor (beta chain) was captured by sequencing in a study of T cell repertoires in cytomegalovirus infection. Concerning this clonotype itself: The antigen remains unidentified.

TCRdb processed the reads anew with MiXCR; each CDR3 protein has one entry. Altogether around 450,000 distinct CDR3 sequences are present, around 32% being singletons, with the ten largest covering roughly 13%. Findings and limits, study-wide: Predominance within the ex vivo response was attributable to HLA-C-restricted CMV-specific TCR beta clonotypes.

CDR3 size: 15 residues. V lost 5 bases and J 4 bases, leaving 17 bases between the germline ends. Germline CDR1 SGHVS, CDR2 FQNEAQ. What was sequenced was PBMCs. The chain has TRBV7-8 and TRBJ1-2; D remains unclear. The clonotype comes from a human donor in good health (CMV status not recorded). Some clones in this sample may be carry-over from other donors' samples. The DNA for the CDR3 is TGTGCCAGCAGCCCTCACCGGCGGCCACCCTATGGCTACACCTTC. Translation: CASSPHRRPPYGYTF.